One and the same sample provided the 2 T cell receptor beta chains below, sequenced in a study of T cells in Graves' hyperthyroidism and ophthalmopathy. Amplified TCR beta CDR3 regions derived from RNA transcripts. The HTBI set primed first-round TCR CDR3 RT-PCR. TCRdb ran MiXCR on the multiplex PCR reads and lists one entry per CDR3 protein. The sample shows about 520,000 distinct CDR3 sequences, more than 20% of them seen only once. Material for sequencing was blood. Receptor source: a young man with Graves' hyperthyroidism.

There are many counts of this clonotype. This chain joins TRBV6-5 and TRBJ1-5; D unresolved. Per germline, CDR1 MNHEY and CDR2 SVGAGI. V was shortened by 2 bases and J by 3 bases, with 8 bases between the two germline ends. CDR3 size: 14 residues. The CDR3 region is CASSYRHDNQPQHF. In nucleotides, the CDR3 is TGTGCCAGCAGTTACCGGCATGACAATCAGCCCCAGCATTTT.

The rearrangement joins TRBV29-1 to TRBJ2-2; D unclear. CDR1 SQVTM and CDR2 ANQGSEA come from the germline V gene. Trimming took 3 bases from V and 4 from J, leaving 12 bases between them. This CDR3 has 14 residues. The CDR3 reads CSVEAGWITGELFF. The CDR3 region has the DNA TGCAGCGTTGAGGCAGGATGGATCACCGGGGAGCTGTTTTTT.